This record looks at one T cell receptor beta chain sequence and its context. Its antigen target is currently unknown. Per-nucleotide qualities are absent, and no much larger clonotype sits a single base away. The library was built by means of the immunoSEQ multiplex PCR assay. Alongside multiparametric flow cytometry, deep sequencing of rearranged TCR beta loci was used to profile the T cell repertoires. TCRdb's version of the immuneACCESS table is confined to in-frame rearrangements and falls short of the full clone set. An unresolved V gene accounts for under half of the shortfall where checked; the remainder is of unknown origin. This sample comprises about 16,000 clones, 70% to 90% of them detected only once. 9.5% to 13% of the sample belongs to the ten largest clones. Based on the germline V gene, the CDR1 and CDR2 sequences are ENHRY and SYGVKD. Trimming takes 4 bases off V and 7 bases off J; junction bases not matched to a gene: 4. The cysteine opens and the phenylalanine closes a CDR3 of 14 amino acids. The retained sequence is limited to the CDR3, 42 bases, with the frame set at the first base.

The sample originates from a study of lymphopenia after photon versus proton radiotherapy (dated by TCRdb to about 2019). With respect to the entire study: Photon and proton radiation therapy were compared by the study for their immunological effects in patients with gastrointestinal tumors who developed high-grade lymphopenia. A cohort of some 21 patients with gastrointestinal tumors who received either photon or proton therapy and subsequently developed lymphopenia was included. The goal of the study was to characterize the differences between the two radiation modalities in how they affect the immune system. Results the study describes overall, beyond this receptor: The authors looked at the survival association only in patients who died, and they framed better survival with proton therapy as a possibility rather than a demonstrated result. During treatment, patients who received proton therapy stayed relatively stable, whereas patients who received photon therapy lost naive T cells and TCR diversity and gained effector/memory populations. After the lymphocyte count nadir, oligoclonal expansion, especially of CD8+ Temra cells, was observed in photon-treated repertoires, and the drop in diversity was driven by this expansion. Across the cohort, an inverse correlation was found between a larger post-nadir drop in TCR diversity and overall survival time among patients who died.

The sample in question was peripheral blood, obtained from a patient treated with proton-based radiotherapy. The TCR sequence derives from a man between 65 and 80 years old with pancreatic cancer. In this chain, TRBV10-3 is recombined with TRBJ1-4; 9 middle bases align to TRBD1. The sequenced DNA is TGTGCCATCAGTGGGGACAGGGTGCCTGAAAAACTGTTTTTT. The resulting protein is CAISGDRVPEKLFF.